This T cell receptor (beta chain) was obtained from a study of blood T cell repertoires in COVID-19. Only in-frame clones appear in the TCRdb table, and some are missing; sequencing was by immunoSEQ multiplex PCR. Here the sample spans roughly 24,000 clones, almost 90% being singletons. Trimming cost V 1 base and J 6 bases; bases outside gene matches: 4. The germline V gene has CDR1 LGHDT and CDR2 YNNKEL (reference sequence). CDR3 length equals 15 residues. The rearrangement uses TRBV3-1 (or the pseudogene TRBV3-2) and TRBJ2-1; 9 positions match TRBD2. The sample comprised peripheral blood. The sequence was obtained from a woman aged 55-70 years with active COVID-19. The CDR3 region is CASSQGAGGINEQFF. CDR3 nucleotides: TGTGCCAGCAGCCAAGGGGCGGGAGGGATCAATGAGCAGTTCTTC.